This entry lists 31 T cell receptor beta chains sequenced from one sample in a study of Ad26.COV2.S vaccination and SARS-CoV-2 variants. Generated by immunoSEQ multiplex PCR, the TCRdb table keeps only in-frame clones and is missing some. The table has more than 300,000 clones, about 86% seen once; the top ten hold approximately 2%. As to treatment: over 15 received Ad26.COV2.S at low or high dose, single or two shots; a few received placebo; per-sample allocation not given. Samples came from day 63 after the first vaccine or placebo injection. The sample was peripheral blood, taken in a trial of Ad26.COV2.S vaccine versus placebo. These receptors all stem from a person aged 18-65 years who received the Ad26.COV2.S COVID-19 vaccine or a placebo.

The V gene is TRBV23-1, the J gene TRBJ1-3; D call uncertain. TRBV23-1 is sorted into the ORF group, with uncertain function. The CDR3 totals 19 residues. V lost 4 bases and J 1 base, leaving 23 bases between the germline ends. In DNA form, the CDR3 reads TGCGCCAGCAGTCCCCTCCCGGATGGGCAGGAGTTGTCTGGAAACACCATATATTTT. It codes for CASSPLPDGQELSGNTIYF.

V usage is TRBV6-1 and J usage is TRBJ1-5, with D unresolved. The V end was cut by 3 bases, the J end by 4 bases, with 13 bases between. Germline-derived CDR1 and CDR2 are MNHNS and SASEGT. This CDR3 spans 15 amino acids. The CDR3 coding sequence is TGTGCCAGCAGTGATGGGCTGACACCTAATCAGCCCCAGCATTTT. Translation: CASSDGLTPNQPQHF.

V is TRBV4-2 and J is TRBJ1-4; 7 nucleotides align to TRBD1. V lost 1 base and J lost 7; bases outside the gene matches: 6. The V gene's germline CDR1 is LGHNA and CDR2 YNFKEQ. The CDR3 runs to 15 residues. CDR3 amino acids: CASSQGRGLSEKLFF. The CDR3 DNA reads TGTGCCAGCAGCCAAGGAAGGGGGCTTAGTGAAAAACTGTTTTTT.

This clone was counted a few times. CDR3 DNA sequence: TGTGCCAGCAGCCAATCTCGGACAGCATCTTTCTTT. This translates into CASSQSRTASFF. The chain joins TRBV4-2 to TRBJ1-1; possible D gene TRBD1, 6 bases. The V end lost 2 bases, the J end lost 12 bases, and 13 bases lay between the germline ends. The CDR3 runs 12 residues. CDR1 and CDR2 from the germline V gene are LGHNA and YNFKEQ.

This chain uses TRBV7-8 with TRBJ1-3; TRBD1 matches 7 bases. V dropped 0 bases and J dropped 0; count of bases not matched to a gene: 11. The length of the CDR3 is 19 residues. Germline CDR1 is SGHVS and CDR2 is FQNEAQ. Here the CDR3 DNA reads TGTGCCAGCAGCTTAGCGAGGAGGGGGCTCCTGGACTCTGGAAACACCATATATTTT. Translated: CASSLARRGLLDSGNTIYF.

This chain joins TRBV4-1 and TRBJ1-2; TRBD1 agrees at 8 bases. Looked up from germline, CDR1 is MGHRA and CDR2 is YSYEKL. The CDR3 is 16 residues long. V gave up 0 bases and J gave up 5 bases; unmatched junction bases: 8. For the CDR3, the DNA is TGCGCCAGCAGCCAAGATGAAATCCGGACAGGGTATGGCTACACCTTC. It translates to CASSQDEIRTGYGYTF.

The genes are TRBV19 and TRBJ1-6; 10 bases align to TRBD1. Germline values: CDR1 LNHDA, CDR2 SQIVND (reference sequence). The length of the CDR3 is 15 residues. V lost 5 bases, J lost 9 bases, and 7 bases stayed unmatched. The CDR3, as DNA: TGTGCCAGTAGTGCGGGACAGGGGACGACTTCACCCCTCCACTTT. Its translation: CASSAGQGTTSPLHF.

This clone came up once. The rearrangement uses TRBV6-5 and TRBJ1-2, with a weak D call TRBD1 (6 bases). The germline gives CDR1 MNHEY, CDR2 SVGAGI. CDR3 length: 14 residues. Trimming cost V 2 bases and J 8 bases, with 15 bases left between them. The CDR3 sequence: CASSYDRRGYGYTF. CDR3 nucleotides: TGTGCCAGCAGTTACGATCGCAGGGGATACGGCTACACCTTC.

This chain joins TRBV13 and TRBJ1-2, with a tentative D call TRBD1 (6 bases). Trimming shortened V by 0 bases and J by 7 bases, and 12 bases separated the two germline ends. From germline, CDR1 is PRHDT and CDR2 FYEKMQ (reference sequence). The CDR3 covers 14 residues. The CDR3 region is CASSLGLGARGYTF. The CDR3 DNA is TGTGCCAGCAGCTTAGGCCTGGGGGCGCGTGGCTACACCTTC.

The rearrangement uses TRBV11-3 and TRBJ1-3; the D is unclear. Germline V gene data show CDR1 as SGHNT and CDR2 as YENEEA. The CDR3 has 14 amino acids. Trimming removed 1 base at V and 0 bases at J, with 4 bases between. CDR3 residues: CASSLGNSGNTIYF. CDR3 sequence (DNA): TGTGCCAGCAGCTTAGGGAACTCTGGAAACACCATATATTTT.

V usage is TRBV7-3 and J usage is TRBJ2-3, with 12 bases matching TRBD2. J gave up 6 bases and V 4 bases, and 5 bases lay outside the gene matches. The CDR3 spans 15 residues. Germline-derived CDR1 and CDR2 are SGHTA and FQGTGA. CDR3 sequence reads: CASSSSGGARDTQYF. The CDR3 DNA reads TGTGCCAGCAGCTCTAGCGGGGGGGCCCGGGATACGCAGTATTTT. The variable domain in full, completed from reference TRBV7-3 and TRBJ2-3, reads GAGVSQTPSNKVTEKGKYVELRCDPISGHTALYWYRQSLGQGPEFLIYFQGTGAADDSGLPNDRFFAVRPEGSVSTLKIQRTERGDSAVYLCASSSSGGARDTQYFGPGTRLTVL.

The rearrangement links TRBV9 to TRBJ1-2; no clear D gene. This CDR3 comprises 15 residues. CDR1 and CDR2 (germline): SGDLS, YYNGEE. The V end lost 0 bases, the J end lost 8 bases, and 17 bases lay between the germline ends. CDR3 in amino acids: CASSVAIGRLEGYTF. In DNA form, the CDR3 reads TGTGCCAGCAGCGTAGCTATCGGACGGCTGGAGGGCTACACCTTC.

The V call is TRBV11-2, the J call TRBJ1-2; D uncertain. With 2 bases removed from V and 4 bases from J, the gap between germline ends came to 11 bases. The CDR3 length is 14 residues. Per the germline V gene, CDR1 is SGHAT and CDR2 is FQNNGV. CDR3 sequence reads: CASSLFRGPYGYTF. CDR3 sequence (DNA): TGTGCCAGCAGCTTATTTAGAGGGCCCTATGGCTACACCTTC. Using reference TRBV11-2 and TRBJ1-2 for the parts outside the CDR3, the full variable domain is EAGVAQSPRYKIIEKRQSVAFWCNPISGHATLYWYQQILGQGPKLLIQFQNNGVVDDSQLPKDRFSAERLKGVDSTLKIQPAKLEDSAVYLCASSLFRGPYGYTFGSGTRLTVV.

In nucleotides, the CDR3 is TGTGCCATCAGCGCAAGACAGGGGCGGGAAGGCTACAATGAGCAGTTCTTC. It encodes CAISARQGREGYNEQFF. This chain links TRBV10-3 with TRBJ2-1; 8 nucleotides line up with TRBD1. CDR1 is ENHRY and CDR2 is SYGVKD in the germline V gene. CDR3 length: 17 residues. V dropped 6 bases and J dropped 3; count of bases not matched to a gene: 13.

This rearrangement joins TRBV15 to TRBJ1-3, with D possibly matching TRBD1 (6 bases). V was clipped by 5 bases and J by 0 bases, with 17 bases between them. This CDR3 is built from 17 residues. Germline V gene sequence: CDR1 LNHNV, CDR2 YYDKDF (reference sequence). In nucleotides, the CDR3 is TGTGCCACCAGCCGCTCGAGGGGGGCCTACTCTGGAAACACCATATATTTT. Translating it yields CATSRSRGAYSGNTIYF.

The chain carries TRBV18 and TRBJ2-1; D perhaps matches TRBD2 (5 bases). CDR3 length: 16 residues. The V gene's germline CDR1 is KGHSH and CDR2 LQKENI. V dropped 1 base and J dropped 6 bases, with 16 bases sitting between them. The CDR3: CASSPLKGLLSNEQFF. The CDR3 region has the DNA TGTGCCAGCTCACCACTTAAAGGACTTCTCAGCAATGAGCAGTTCTTC. The complete variable domain, with remaining parts taken from reference TRBV18 and TRBJ2-1, reads NAGVMQNPRHLVRRRGQEARLRCSPMKGHSHVYWYRQLPEEGLKFMVYLQKENIIDESGMPKERFSAEFPKEGPSILRIQQVVRGDSAAYFCASSPLKGLLSNEQFFGPGTRLTVL.

The chain joins TRBV5-1 to TRBJ2-7; D ambiguous. CDR1 and CDR2 from the germline V gene are SGHRS and YFSETQ. The CDR3 is 15 residues long. With 1 base removed from V and 3 bases from J, the gap between germline ends came to 14 bases. The CDR3 sequence: CASSLYTVDLYEQYF. In nucleotides, the CDR3 is TGCGCCAGCAGCTTGTACACAGTGGATCTCTACGAGCAGTACTTC. Using reference TRBV5-1 and TRBJ2-7 for the parts outside the CDR3, the full variable domain is KAGVTQTPRYLIKTRGQQVTLSCSPISGHRSVSWYQQTPGQGLQFLFEYFSETQRNKGNFPGRFSGRQFSNSRSEMNVSTLELGDSALYLCASSLYTVDLYEQYFGPGTRLTVT.

The chain is built from TRBV27 and TRBJ1-5; D perhaps matches TRBD1 (6 bases). V was clipped by 3 bases and J by 7 bases, with 16 bases between them. CDR1 is MNHEY, CDR2 SMNVEV, per germline (reference sequence). This CDR3 has 15 residues. The CDR3 here is CASSFRSGVRQPQHF. The CDR3 coding sequence is TGTGCCAGCAGTTTTAGGTCAGGGGTACGACAGCCCCAGCATTTT.

The sample holds one count of this clone. In DNA, the CDR3 is TGTGCCAGCAGACCTGCCCAACTAGCGGGGGCCCTAGATACGCAGTATTTT. It is translated as CASRPAQLAGALDTQYF. This chain uses TRBV6-2 or TRBV6-3 with TRBJ2-3, with TRBD2 matching over 11 bases. Germline CDR1 MNHEY, CDR2 SVGEGT. Trimming cost V 6 bases and J 5 bases; bases outside gene matches: 13. This CDR3 has 17 amino acids.

The V call is TRBV5-6, the J call TRBJ2-2, with D perhaps TRBD1 (6 bases). Trimming cost V 4 bases and J 7 bases, with 14 bases left between them. Germline V gives CDR1 SGHDT, CDR2 YYEEEE. The CDR3 runs 14 residues. CDR3 bases: TGTGCCAGCAGCGACAGGCCCGTGCGCGGGGAGCTGTTTTTT. Amino acids: CASSDRPVRGELFF. The whole variable domain, remainder taken from reference TRBV5-6 and TRBJ2-2, is DAGVTQSPTHLIKTRGQQVTLRCSPKSGHDTVSWYQQALGQGPQFIFQYYEEEERQRGNFPDRFSGHQFPNYSSELNVNALLLGDSALYLCASSDRPVRGELFFGEGSRLTVL.

The rearrangement uses TRBV7-9 and TRBJ2-5; 9 nucleotides agree with TRBD1. With V trimmed by 6 bases and J by 3 bases, 8 bases remained unmatched. The CDR3 totals 15 residues. Germline loops: CDR1 SEHNR, CDR2 FQNEAQ (reference sequence). In DNA form, the CDR3 reads TGTGCCAGCAGTTCCGGGACAGGGCGTGAAGAGACCCAGTACTTC. This encodes CASSSGTGREETQYF.

V usage is TRBV6-5 and J usage is TRBJ1-5; D unclear. The CDR3 runs 15 residues. The germline V gene encodes CDR1 MNHEY and CDR2 SVGAGI. Trimming left V 2 bases short and J 3 bases short, with 11 bases between. CDR3 sequence: CASSYVAAPNQPQHF. CDR3 DNA: TGTGCCAGCAGTTACGTCGCAGCCCCCAATCAGCCCCAGCATTTT.

V gene TRBV18 combines with J gene TRBJ1-6; tentatively, D is TRBD1 (5 bases). Trimming pared 2 bases from V and 8 bases from J, leaving 10 bases between. The germline gives CDR1 KGHSH, CDR2 LQKENI. The CDR3 is made up of 14 amino acids. In nucleotides, the CDR3 is TGTGCCAGCTCACCAAACGGGGGTGATTCACCCCTCCACTTT. It specifies CASSPNGGDSPLHF.

This chain connects TRBV15 to TRBJ1-1; no reliable D call. The germline V and J ends were trimmed by 2 bases and 1 base, with 8 bases remaining between them. From germline, CDR1 is LNHNV and CDR2 YYDKDF (reference sequence). The CDR3 covers 14 residues. The CDR3 sequence is CATSRSLENTEAFF. CDR3 DNA sequence: TGTGCCACCAGCAGATCCCTAGAGAACACTGAAGCTTTCTTT.

The chain has TRBV2 and TRBJ2-3, with D maybe TRBD1 (5 bases). Deletions cut 10 bases from V and 5 bases from J, with 13 bases between. CDR3 size: 12 residues. Germline CDR1 SNHLY, CDR2 FYNNEI. Written as DNA, the CDR3 is TGTGCCACCCTCAGGGCGATAGATACGCAGTATTTT. This translates into CATLRAIDTQYF.

J is TRBJ2-6 and V is TRBV5-6, with a tentative D call TRBD2 (7 bases). Trimming removed 4 bases at V and 2 bases at J, with 16 bases between. CDR3 size: 17 residues. Germline V gene lookup returns CDR1 SGHDT and CDR2 YYEEEE. DNA for the CDR3: TGTGCCAGCAGCCGGAGATGGGGGGGCGCTGGGGCCAACGTCCTGACTTTC. Translation: CASSRRWGGAGANVLTF.

This chain uses TRBV5-1 with TRBJ2-2; 8 bases are shared with TRBD1. This CDR3 has 17 amino acids. Trimming cost V 0 bases and J 1 base; bases outside gene matches: 5. Looked up from germline, CDR1 is SGHRS and CDR2 is YFSETQ. The chain's CDR3 is CASSLGFGQGNTGELFF. Written as DNA, the CDR3 is TGCGCCAGCAGCTTGGGCTTCGGACAGGGGAACACCGGGGAGCTGTTTTTT.

This chain connects TRBV19 to TRBJ1-2; D is ambiguous. This CDR3 has 13 amino acids. CDR1 and CDR2 from the germline V gene are LNHDA and SQIVND (reference sequence). V was trimmed by 5 bases and J by 4 bases, leaving 11 bases between them. The CDR3 DNA reads TGTGCCAGTAGTCCCAGCGCTAGCTATGGCTACACCTTC. Translated, it gives CASSPSASYGYTF.

This chain links TRBV19 with TRBJ1-2, with D tentatively TRBD1 (6 bases). Trimming removed 5 bases at V and 8 bases at J, with 12 bases between. In germline, CDR1 is LNHDA, CDR2 SQIVND (reference sequence). The CDR3 runs 12 residues. The CDR3 DNA sequence: TGTGCCAGTAGTCCCAGGGGTGGCGGCTACACCTTC. Translating it yields CASSPRGGGYTF.

This sequence joins TRBV6-6 and TRBJ1-2; D might be TRBD1 (5 bases). Germline V gene sequence: CDR1 MNHNY, CDR2 SVGAGI (reference sequence). V lost 0 bases and J 7 bases, leaving 6 bases between the germline ends. This CDR3 is built from 12 residues. CDR3: CASSYSGVGYTF. DNA for the CDR3: TGTGCCAGCAGTTACTCAGGGGTTGGCTACACCTTC.

V is TRBV19 and J is TRBJ1-2; a possible D gene is TRBD1 (6 bases). The CDR3 contains 16 residues. Germline CDR1 and CDR2: LNHDA and SQIVND (reference sequence). The V and J ends lost 4 bases and 2 bases respectively, with 17 bases between them. CDR3 in amino acids: CASSTRGPQGNYGYTF. The DNA of the CDR3 is TGTGCCAGTAGTACCCGCGGGCCACAGGGAAACTATGGCTACACCTTC.